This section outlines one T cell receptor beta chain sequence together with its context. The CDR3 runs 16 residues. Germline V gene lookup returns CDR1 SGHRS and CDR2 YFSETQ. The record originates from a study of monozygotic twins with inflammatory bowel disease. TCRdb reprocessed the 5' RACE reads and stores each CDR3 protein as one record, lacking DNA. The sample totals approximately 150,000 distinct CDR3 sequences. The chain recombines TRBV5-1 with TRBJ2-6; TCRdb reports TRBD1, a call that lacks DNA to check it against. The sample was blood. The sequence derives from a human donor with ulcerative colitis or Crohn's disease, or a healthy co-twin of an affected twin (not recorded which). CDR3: CASSLVGGYGANVLTF.